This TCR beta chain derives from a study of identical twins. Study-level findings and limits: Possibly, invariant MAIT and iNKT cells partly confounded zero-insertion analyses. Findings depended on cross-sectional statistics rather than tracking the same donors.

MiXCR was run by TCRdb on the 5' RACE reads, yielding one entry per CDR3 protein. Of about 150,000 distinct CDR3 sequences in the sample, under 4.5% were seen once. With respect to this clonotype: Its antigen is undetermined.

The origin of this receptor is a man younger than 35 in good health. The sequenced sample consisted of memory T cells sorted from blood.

The CDR3 sequence: CASSLVPGGDFEQYF. The CDR3 nucleotides read TGCGCCAGCAGCTTGGTGCCAGGGGGGGATTTCGAGCAGTACTTC. The rearrangement links TRBV5-1 to TRBJ2-7; D is possibly TRBD1 or TRBD2 (7 bases each). V lost 0 bases to trimming and J lost 6 bases, with 16 bases between them. From germline, CDR1 is SGHRS and CDR2 YFSETQ. This CDR3 comprises 15 residues.